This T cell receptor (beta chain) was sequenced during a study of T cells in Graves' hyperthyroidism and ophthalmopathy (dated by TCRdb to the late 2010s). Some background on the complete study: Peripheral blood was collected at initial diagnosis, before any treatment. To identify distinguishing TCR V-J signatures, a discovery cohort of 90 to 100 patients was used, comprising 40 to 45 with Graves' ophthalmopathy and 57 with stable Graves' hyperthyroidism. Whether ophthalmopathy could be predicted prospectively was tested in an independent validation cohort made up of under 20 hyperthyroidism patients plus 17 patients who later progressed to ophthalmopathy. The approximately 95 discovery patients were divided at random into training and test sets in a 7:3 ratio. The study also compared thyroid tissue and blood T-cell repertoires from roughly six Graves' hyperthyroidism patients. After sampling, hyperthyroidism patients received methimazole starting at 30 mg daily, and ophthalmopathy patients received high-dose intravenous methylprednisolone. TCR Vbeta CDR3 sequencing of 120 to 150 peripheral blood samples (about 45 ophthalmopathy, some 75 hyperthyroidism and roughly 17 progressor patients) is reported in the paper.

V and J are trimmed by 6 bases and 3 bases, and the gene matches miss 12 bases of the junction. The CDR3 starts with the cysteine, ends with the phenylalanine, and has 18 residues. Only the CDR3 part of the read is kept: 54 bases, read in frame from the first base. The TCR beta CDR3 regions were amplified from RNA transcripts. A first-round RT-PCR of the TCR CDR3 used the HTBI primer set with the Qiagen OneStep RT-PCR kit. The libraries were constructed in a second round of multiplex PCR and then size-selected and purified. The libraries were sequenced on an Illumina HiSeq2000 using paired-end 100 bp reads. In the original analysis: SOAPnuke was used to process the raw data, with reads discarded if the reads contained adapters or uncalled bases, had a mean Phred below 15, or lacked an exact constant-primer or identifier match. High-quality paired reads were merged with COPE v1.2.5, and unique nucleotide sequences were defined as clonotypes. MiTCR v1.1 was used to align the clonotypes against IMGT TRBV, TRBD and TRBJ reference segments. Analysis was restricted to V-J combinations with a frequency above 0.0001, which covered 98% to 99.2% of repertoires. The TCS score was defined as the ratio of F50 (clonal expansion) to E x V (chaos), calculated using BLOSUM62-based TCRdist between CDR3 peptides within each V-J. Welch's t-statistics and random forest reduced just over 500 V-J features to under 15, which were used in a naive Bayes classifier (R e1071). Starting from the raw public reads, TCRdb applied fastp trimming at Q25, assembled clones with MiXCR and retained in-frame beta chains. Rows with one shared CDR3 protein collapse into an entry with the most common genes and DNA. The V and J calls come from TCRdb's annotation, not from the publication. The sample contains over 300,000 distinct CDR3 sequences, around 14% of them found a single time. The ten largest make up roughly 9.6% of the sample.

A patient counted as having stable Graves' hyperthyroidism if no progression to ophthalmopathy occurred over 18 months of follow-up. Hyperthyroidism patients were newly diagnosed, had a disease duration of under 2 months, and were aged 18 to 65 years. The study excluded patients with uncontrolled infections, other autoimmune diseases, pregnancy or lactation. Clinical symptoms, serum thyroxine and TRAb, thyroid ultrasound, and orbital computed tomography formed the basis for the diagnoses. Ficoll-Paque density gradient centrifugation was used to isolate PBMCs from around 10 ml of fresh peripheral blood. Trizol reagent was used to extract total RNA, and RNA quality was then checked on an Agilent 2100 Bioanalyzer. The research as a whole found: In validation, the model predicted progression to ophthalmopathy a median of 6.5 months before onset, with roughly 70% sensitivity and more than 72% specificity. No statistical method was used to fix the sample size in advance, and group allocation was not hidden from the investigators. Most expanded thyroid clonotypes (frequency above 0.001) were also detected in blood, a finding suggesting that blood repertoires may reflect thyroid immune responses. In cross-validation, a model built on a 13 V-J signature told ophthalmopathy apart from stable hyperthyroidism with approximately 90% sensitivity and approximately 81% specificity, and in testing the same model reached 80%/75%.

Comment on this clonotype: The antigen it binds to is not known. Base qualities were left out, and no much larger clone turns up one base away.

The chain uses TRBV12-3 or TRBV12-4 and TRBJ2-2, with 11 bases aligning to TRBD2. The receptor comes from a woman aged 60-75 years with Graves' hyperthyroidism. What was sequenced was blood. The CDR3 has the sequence CASRGTSGTTRDTGELFF. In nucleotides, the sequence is TGTGCCAGCAGGGGGACTAGCGGAACCACCCGAGACACCGGGGAGCTGTTTTTT.